The clone carrying this TCR beta chain was picked up a small number of times. Its antigen is currently unknown. CDR1 is MGHRA, CDR2 YSYEKL, per germline. V shed 1 base and J shed 6 bases, with 18 bases lying between them. This CDR3 spans 16 amino acids. This sample is part of a study of vaccination and CD4 T cells after COVID-19. About the study: Median time from COVID diagnosis to post-COVID sampling was 100 to 130 days (35 to 161). The study collected post-vaccine samples a median roughly 75 days after dose two, with a range of 14 to 241.

The Oncomine TCR Beta short-read assay was applied to DNA of cultured CD4+ T cells. After culture, CD4+ T cells served as the source for genomic DNA extraction. TCRdb reanalysed the PCR reads using MiXCR and keeps one entry per CDR3 protein. The table lists over 14,000 distinct CDR3 sequences, roughly a third of them singletons. Sample treatment: roughly 10-day PBMC culture with coronavirus spike peptide pools or control peptides (ViraFEST assay). Expansion of antigen-specific T cells with peptide pools by ViraFEST preceded sequencing of TCRs. This material consisted of CD4+ T cells from blood, cultured in vitro, taken after SARS-CoV-2 vaccination. The chain combines TRBV4-1 with TRBJ1-2, with D perhaps TRBD1 (6 bases). The TCR was taken from a human donor who had recovered from COVID-19. CDR3 in amino acids: CASSQGSPSAGDGYTF. The CDR3 bases are TGCGCCAGCAGCCAAGGGTCGCCCTCGGCAGGGGATGGCTACACCTTC.